This T cell receptor (beta chain) was recovered during a study of T cells in Graves' hyperthyroidism and ophthalmopathy. Whole-study context: Peripheral blood specimens were obtained at initial diagnosis, prior to any treatment. Study-wide findings and caveats: Expanded thyroid clonotypes (above 0.001) were mostly also found in blood. In simple terms, a model built on 13 V-J features told ophthalmopathy apart from stable hyperthyroidism.

An approximately 9.8 ml volume of fresh peripheral blood provided the PBMCs. CDR1 is MNHNS and CDR2 is SASEGT in the germline V gene. The CDR3 contains 16 residues. V lost 7 bases to trimming and J lost 1 base, with 19 bases between them. This clonotype showed up many times. Its specificity is not known. Amplification of TCR beta CDR3 regions was performed using RNA transcripts as template. The TCR CDR3 first-round RT-PCR relied on the HTBI primer set. TCRdb analysed the multiplex PCR reads with MiXCR anew, one entry per CDR3 protein. The sample contains approximately 400,000 distinct CDR3 sequences, about 14% of which appear only once.

Sequenced input: blood. The chain carries TRBV6-1 and TRBJ1-1; no reliable D call. This clonotype originated in a woman aged 55-70 years with Graves' hyperthyroidism. Here the CDR3 DNA reads TGTGCCAGCACCACGGGCAGTGCGATACGGAACACTGAAGCTTTCTTT. It translates to CASTTGSAIRNTEAFF.